This TCR beta chain was captured in a study of blood T cell repertoires in COVID-19. Study at large: The United States, Italy and Spain provided the acute and convalescent COVID-19 samples.

The authors' processing: From reference gene primer amplification, estimates of nucleated cell counts were derived. The protocol was immunoSEQ multiplex PCR, while the TCRdb copy is restricted to in-frame clones and leaves out a portion. V and J calls and clone size are as listed in that table; D and trimming were resolved from the DNA. The table lists some 140,000 clones, about 86% of them singletons. Germline V gives CDR1 MNHNY, CDR2 SVGAGI (reference sequence). Trimming removed 8 bases from V and 4 bases from J; junction bases left unmatched: 7. The CDR3 runs to 13 residues. Sequences were obtained from peripheral blood. This sequence originates from an older woman with acute or convalescent COVID-19. This chain joins TRBV6-6 and TRBJ1-1, with 7 bases that match TRBD1. CDR3 nucleotide sequence: TGTGCCAGCGGAAAGACAGGGAGCACTGAAGCTTTCTTT. Its translation is CASGKTGSTEAFF.